A single sample is the source of the 20 T cell receptor beta chains below, sequenced in a study of blood T cells in healthy people across ages. With a J-beta primer mix and a sample-barcoded 5' primer, a second PCR ran about 7 to 12 cycles. Using its own MiXCR run on the 5' RACE reads, TCRdb lists one record per CDR3 protein. The table lists more than 650,000 distinct CDR3 sequences, about 53% of them singletons. Sample: blood. Source of these receptors: an elderly man in good health.

The V gene is TRBV20-1, the J gene TRBJ2-5; D uncertain. The length of the CDR3 is 11 residues. Trimming pared 3 bases from V and 11 bases from J, leaving 13 bases between. Germline CDR1 and CDR2: DFQATT and SNEGSKA (reference sequence). DNA of the CDR3: TGCAGTGCTAGTCGCCTAGTGGAGCAGTACTTC. It is translated as CSASRLVEQYF.

This clonotype appeared a single time. CDR3 in DNA: TGTGCCAGCAGTGGTCCCCGGGACAGGGAAGAGGAGACCCAGTACTTC. Translation gives CASSGPRDREEETQYF. V gene TRBV28 combines with J gene TRBJ2-7, with 9 bases lining up with TRBD1. The J call could be wrong; TRBJ2-5 is a better fit for the DNA end. The CDR3 covers 16 residues. Germline CDR1 reads MDHEN; CDR2 reads SYDVKM.

This clonotype was counted once. The V and J genes are TRBV7-9 and TRBJ1-1; a weak D match, TRBD1 (5 bases). Between the trimmed V and J ends, which lost 5 bases and 3 bases, there was a span of 16 bases. Germline CDR1 is SEHNR and CDR2 is FQNEAQ (reference sequence). The CDR3 covers 15 residues. The CDR3 DNA sequence: TGTGCCAGCAGCCGTAGGACACCCGTCGACACTGAAGCTTTCTTT. It codes for CASSRRTPVDTEAFF.

V and J are TRBV29-1 and TRBJ2-3; possible D gene TRBD2, 5 bases. The germline CDR1 and CDR2 sequences are SQVTM and ANQGSEA. The CDR3 length is 15 residues. Trimming stripped 0 bases from V and 14 bases from J, with 24 bases between. CDR3 coding DNA: TGCAGCGTTGAAGAGGGCAGGAGGAATGGGAGATACGCGTATTTT. Its protein product is CSVEEGRRNGRYAYF.

CDR3 DNA: TGCAGCGCAGACAGAGCGAACACCGGGGAGCTGTTTTTT. Its translation: CSADRANTGELFF. This rearrangement joins TRBV29-1 to TRBJ2-2, with a weak D call TRBD1 (5 bases). Trimming took 7 bases from V and 0 from J, leaving 9 bases between them. The CDR3 totals 13 residues. The V gene's germline CDR1 is SQVTM and CDR2 ANQGSEA.

The rearrangement uses TRBV28 and TRBJ2-7, with unresolved D. Per the germline V gene, CDR1 is MDHEN and CDR2 is SYDVKM. This CDR3 region has 14 residues. V was trimmed by 3 bases and J by 3 bases, leaving 12 bases between them. The CDR3 region has the DNA TGTGCCAGCAGTTTTCGTCAGGCTTTCTACGAGCAGTACTTC. Encoded protein: CASSFRQAFYEQYF.

V gene TRBV2 combines with J gene TRBJ2-1; D perhaps matches TRBD1 (6 bases). V dropped 5 bases and J dropped 9 bases, with 14 bases sitting between them. CDR1 is SNHLY, CDR2 FYNNEI, per germline. The CDR3 runs to 13 residues. CDR3 nucleotides: TGTGCCAGCAGTCCACAGGGTATCGGTGAGCAGTTCTTC. Amino acids: CASSPQGIGEQFF.

The chain combines TRBV2 with TRBJ1-4; 7 bases match TRBD1. CDR3 length equals 14 residues. V shed 6 bases and J 5 bases; nucleotides not matched to a gene: 6. Germline V gene lookup returns CDR1 SNHLY and CDR2 FYNNEI. In DNA form, the CDR3 reads TGTGCCAGCAGGGAGACAGGGCTCAATGAAAAACTGTTTTTT. It encodes CASRETGLNEKLFF.

This chain joins TRBV10-3 and TRBJ2-1; 8 bases are shared with TRBD1. The J call is uncertain, as TRBJ2-7 better fits the DNA end. Germline CDR1 and CDR2: ENHRY and SYGVKD. The CDR3 is 12 residues long. CDR3 protein: CAIGGTGNEQYF. The CDR3 DNA sequence: TGTGCCATCGGGGGGACAGGCAATGAGCAGTACTTC.

Only a few counts were recorded for this clonotype. The J gene is TRBJ2-3, the V gene TRBV10-3, with 8 bases identical to TRBD1. V lost 2 bases, J lost 4 bases, and 5 bases stayed unmatched. There are 15 residues in the CDR3. Germline V gives CDR1 ENHRY, CDR2 SYGVKD. The CDR3 region has the DNA TGTGCCATCAGTGAGGACGACAGGGGCCCAGATACGCAGTATTTT. Translation gives CAISEDDRGPDTQYF.

This rearrangement joins TRBV27 to TRBJ2-4; no reliable D call. The J call is uncertain, as TRBJ2-7 better fits the DNA end. CDR3 length: 15 residues. CDR1 is MNHEY, CDR2 SMNVEV, per germline (reference sequence). CDR3 nucleotide sequence: TGTGCCAGCAGTTTATTGGACCCCTACTCCTACGAGCAGTACTTC. This translates into CASSLLDPYSYEQYF.

The genes are TRBV3-1 and TRBJ1-5; D is unresolved. CDR1 and CDR2 from the germline V gene are LGHDT and YNNKEL (reference sequence). The CDR3 has 14 amino acids. The V and J ends lost 3 bases and 3 bases respectively, with 9 bases between them. The CDR3 DNA reads TGTGCCAGCAGCCATGGCAAGGACAATCAGCCCCAGCATTTT. Amino acids: CASSHGKDNQPQHF.

The chain combines TRBV24-1 with TRBJ2-2; the D is unclear. CDR3 length: 14 residues. The ends were cut back, 10 bases at V and 3 bases at J, with 14 bases in the middle. Germline V CDR1 and CDR2: KGHDR, SFDVKD. In DNA, the CDR3 is TGTGCCACACGAGGCCCGGCGGACACCGGGGAGCTGTTTTTT. The encoded protein is CATRGPADTGELFF.

This clonotype came up a few times. CDR3 amino acids: CASSATGRGITTLYNEQFF. DNA of the CDR3: TGTGCCAGCAGCGCCACGGGCAGGGGGATCACCACCCTCTACAATGAGCAGTTCTTC. The V and J genes are TRBV7-2 and TRBJ2-1; TRBD1 matches 7 bases. Trimming removed 5 bases from V and 3 bases from J; junction bases left unmatched: 19. CDR1 and CDR2 (germline): SGHTA, FQGNSA. The CDR3 runs 19 residues.

This chain joins TRBV11-2 and TRBJ2-4; a weak D match, TRBD1 (5 bases). Matching the DNA end better, TRBJ2-5 makes the J call doubtful. The CDR3 loop spans 14 amino acids. The germline V gene encodes CDR1 SGHAT and CDR2 FQNNGV. The CDR3 DNA reads as TGTGCCAGCAGCTTGGTGCTGAAGGGGGAGACCCAGTACTTC. As protein: CASSLVLKGETQYF.

This chain connects TRBV7-9 to TRBJ2-7; D may be TRBD1 (6 bases). Trimming took off 5 bases at V and 5 bases at J, with 16 bases between the two ends. This CDR3 has 14 amino acids. CDR1 is SEHNR and CDR2 is FQNEAQ in the germline V gene (reference sequence). The CDR3 DNA follows: TGTGCCAGCAGCACGCGACAGGCGAGCGACGAGCAGTACTTC. It translates to CASSTRQASDEQYF. The full variable domain, completed using reference TRBV7-9 and TRBJ2-7, is DTGVSQNPRHKITKRGQNVTFRCDPISEHNRLYWYRQTLGQGPEFLTYFQNEAQLEKSRLLSDRFSAERPKGSFSTLEIQRTEQGDSAMYLCASSTRQASDEQYFGPGTRLTVT.

This clonotype was seen a single time. For the CDR3, the DNA is TGTGCCAGCAGTCCCGATACAGAAAACACTGAAGCTTTCTTT. Protein product: CASSPDTENTEAFF. The rearrangement links TRBV28 to TRBJ1-1; D unresolved. The germline V and J ends were trimmed by 5 bases and 2 bases, with 12 bases remaining between them. This CDR3 comprises 14 residues. In germline, CDR1 is MDHEN, CDR2 SYDVKM.

This clonotype came up a few times. The chain is built from TRBV20-1 and TRBJ2-7, with D hard to call. Trimming cost V 3 bases and J 2 bases, with 14 bases left between them. There are 14 residues in the CDR3. From germline, CDR1 is DFQATT and CDR2 SNEGSKA (reference sequence). CDR3 protein: CSARKTQPPYEQYF. CDR3 bases: TGCAGTGCTAGGAAGACTCAGCCACCCTACGAGCAGTACTTC.

The chain combines TRBV24-1 with TRBJ2-5; maybe TRBD1 (6 bases). The ends were cut back, 4 bases at V and 0 bases at J, with 11 bases in the middle. The CDR3 length is 15 residues. The germline gives CDR1 KGHDR, CDR2 SFDVKD. The CDR3 coding sequence is TGTGCCACCAGTGAGACAGGATGGTACCAAGAGACCCAGTACTTC. It is translated as CATSETGWYQETQYF.

This chain links TRBV28 with TRBJ2-3; D is uncertain. Trimming took 10 bases from V and 2 from J, leaving 16 bases between them. The CDR3 covers 14 residues. Per the germline V gene, CDR1 is MDHEN and CDR2 is SYDVKM. As DNA, the CDR3 is TGTGCCAACAGCCTTCGGCAGCCCACAGATACGCAGTATTTT. Amino acids: CANSLRQPTDTQYF.